This T cell receptor (beta chain) was observed in a study of blood T cells in healthy people across ages. Study results and caveats: Whereas aged donors had fewer naive CD4+ cells, long-lived donors had more of them and higher diversity. Strong correlation existed between TCR beta diversity and naive T cell percentage. Diversity was estimated from one million T cells, and these estimates were considered underestimates.

A sample-barcoded 5' primer and a J-beta primer mix were used in a second PCR of about 6 to 11 cycles. TCRdb re-called the 5' RACE reads through MiXCR, storing one row per CDR3 protein. The sample records hundreds of thousands of distinct CDR3 sequences, about 34% being singletons. Each sample yielded at least 5 micrograms of PBMC total RNA. J gave up 0 bases and V 6 bases, and 9 bases lay outside the gene matches. This CDR3 spans 17 amino acids. Germline values: CDR1 SGHTA, CDR2 FQGNSA. As to this clonotype: Its antigen is currently unknown.

The TCR sequence derives from a woman aged 80 or over in good health. The sequencing sample was made of blood. The chain links TRBV7-2 to TRBJ2-3; TRBD2 matches 10 bases. CDR3 sequence: CASRLAGAFTSTDTQYF. CDR3 bases: TGTGCCAGCAGGCTAGCGGGGGCCTTTACTAGCACAGATACGCAGTATTTT.